This T cell receptor (beta chain) was sequenced for a study of blood T cell repertoires in COVID-19 (dated by TCRdb to 2020 to 2022). With respect to the entire study: Samples covering the acute and convalescent phases of COVID-19 were provided by collaborators in the United States, Italy and Spain. Samples were obtained from the ongoing ImmuneRACE study (first 160 participants) and from about 1,300 subjects provided by 6 global collaborators. A freely available public database, intended as a resource for researchers studying the immune response to SARS-CoV-2, is where the repertoires were released. Deeply sampled blood TCRbeta repertoires from subjects exposed to, actively infected with, or recovered from COVID-19 were included in the dataset. A de-identified subject ID, COVID-19 status, age in years and sex were almost always included in the sample metadata. The material from the prospective study consisted of cDNA or gDNA derived from T cells, B-cell-depleted T cells, or PBMCs. Where available, HLA class I and class II types were taken from metadata supplied by the sample provider and were not determined by assay-based typing.

For CDR1 and CDR2, the germline V gene (reference sequence) lists LGHDT and YNNKEL. V is pruned by 1 base and J by 8 bases, leaving 9 bases of the junction without a gene match. The CDR3 holds 18 amino acids from the cysteine to the phenylalanine. The retained sequence is limited to the CDR3, 54 bases, with the frame set at the first base. TCRbeta CDR3 regions were amplified from genomic DNA by means of the immunoSEQ Assay, a bias-controlled multiplex PCR. In the authors' own workflow: The number of nucleated cells in each sample was estimated by amplification of reference gene primers within the assay. To quantify the absolute abundance of each unique TCRbeta CDR3 rearrangement, sequence reads were collapsed and filtered. For each sample, productive Simpson clonality was calculated by taking the square root of Simpson's diversity index across productive rearrangements. TCRdb carries this immuneACCESS record with in-frame sequences only. Its versions omit some clonotypes, under half of them owing to an unresolved V gene in the studies checked, with the rest unexplained. The V and J calls and clone size come from that table; D and trimming were worked out from the DNA. The sample table contains 55,000 to 90,000 clones; only one count was recorded for more than 85% of them. 3% to 5% of the sample is held by the ten biggest clonotypes.

General conclusions and limits of the study: The amount of clinical and demographic metadata varied by source and participant and was provided uncurated.

The collaborating institutions used their own protocols to collect whole blood in K2EDTA tubes. For TCRbeta analysis, collaborator samples were shipped as frozen whole blood, as isolated PBMCs, or as DNA extracted from either sample type. Details on this clone: No antigen is known for it. No per-base quality is available; no much larger clone lies one base away.

Sequences were obtained from peripheral blood. The receptor chain draws on TRBV3-1 (or the pseudogene TRBV3-2) and TRBJ2-1, and 15 junctional nucleotides match TRBD2. The TCR comes from a man in his sixties or seventies with active COVID-19. The CDR3 in this case is CASSQAGTSGRQGDEQFF. The nucleotides are TGTGCCAGCAGCCAAGCCGGGACTAGCGGGAGGCAGGGGGATGAGCAGTTCTTC.